The clone carrying this TCR beta chain was recorded once. Sequencing used immunoSEQ multiplex PCR; TCRdb keeps in-frame clones, though not all of them. The profile shows 150,000 to 200,000 clones, about 82% of them singletons. The sample belongs to a study of blood T cell repertoires in COVID-19. This CDR3 is built from 18 residues. CDR1 and CDR2 (germline): SQVTM, ANQGSEA. The trim removed 2 bases at V and 4 bases at J, leaving 18 bases unmatched. This TCR derives from a woman in her 30s with acute or convalescent COVID-19. Material: peripheral blood. V gene TRBV29-1 combines with J gene TRBJ2-3; 7 positions agree with TRBD2. The CDR3 loop reads CSVERREFRGWGPDTQYF. The CDR3 nucleotides read TGCAGCGTTGAACGGCGGGAGTTTCGAGGTTGGGGCCCAGATACGCAGTATTTT.